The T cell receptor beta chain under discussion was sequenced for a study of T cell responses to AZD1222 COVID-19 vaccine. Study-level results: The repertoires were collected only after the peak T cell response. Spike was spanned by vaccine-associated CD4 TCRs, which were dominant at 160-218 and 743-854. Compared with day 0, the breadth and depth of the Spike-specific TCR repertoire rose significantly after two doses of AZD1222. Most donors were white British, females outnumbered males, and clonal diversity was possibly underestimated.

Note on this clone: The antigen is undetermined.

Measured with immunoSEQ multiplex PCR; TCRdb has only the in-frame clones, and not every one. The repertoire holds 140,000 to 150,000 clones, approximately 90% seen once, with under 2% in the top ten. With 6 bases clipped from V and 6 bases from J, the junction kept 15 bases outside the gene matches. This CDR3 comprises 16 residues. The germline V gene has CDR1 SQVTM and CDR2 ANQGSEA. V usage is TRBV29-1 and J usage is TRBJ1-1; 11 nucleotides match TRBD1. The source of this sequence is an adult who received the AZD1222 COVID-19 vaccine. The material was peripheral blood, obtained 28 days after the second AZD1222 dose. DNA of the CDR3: TGCAGCGTGGACCCAGGACAGGGGGCTTTGTGGGCTGAAGCTTTCTTT. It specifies CSVDPGQGALWAEAFF.